This T cell receptor (beta chain) was sequenced for a study of T cells after yellow fever vaccination. Study in general: Any fraction with a low cell number was prepared using SMART-Seq v4 Ultra Low Input.

Study outcomes and limitations: After the booster, approximately 96% of CD4 and 88% of CD8 primary-response clones were re-detected. The secondary T-cell response peaked on day 5, not day 15, but was weaker.

Many counts were recorded for this clonotype. Its antigen is still unknown. CDR3 length: 12 residues. Between the trimmed V and J ends, which lost 8 bases and 6 bases, there was a span of 12 bases. In germline, CDR1 is SGHTA, CDR2 FQGNSA. Template switching by 5'RACE produced TCR cDNA, adding a universal primer site and UMIs. TCRdb ran MiXCR on the 5' RACE reads and lists one entry per CDR3 protein. The table records approximately 180,000 distinct CDR3 sequences, approximately 6.2% of them present only once. The chain is built from TRBV7-2 and TRBJ2-3; D possibly corresponds to TRBD2 (6 bases). The origin of this receptor is a man between 18 and 29 years old who received the YFV17D yellow fever vaccine. This material consisted of CD4+ T cells sorted from PBMCs, taken on the day of the first yellow fever vaccination. In DNA, the CDR3 is TGTGCCAGCCGGGGGTTTGCCGATACGCAGTATTTT. It is translated as CASRGFADTQYF.